This TCR beta chain was recorded in a study of beta chain features in type 1 diabetes. Study context: Healthy donors resembled patients in age, gender and cell yields. Investigators examined 107,917,701 sorted cells across all samples. Study conclusions and caveats: The study found that naive, central memory and Treg TCRB repertoires appeared more similar in patients than in healthy donors. Across all four CD4+ subsets, people with type 1 diabetes showed modestly shorter TCRB CDR3s.

Isolated RNA was reverse transcribed in full, so expressed TCRB transcripts were sequenced. Here immunoSEQ multiplex PCR was the method, and the copy in TCRdb shows in-frame clones only, minus some. The repertoire includes over 600,000 clones, roughly an eighth of them detected once, and over 0.1% sits in the top ten. The CDR3 totals 13 residues. Germline lookup yields CDR1 SGHRS and CDR2 YFSETQ. As regards this clone: Its specificity is not known. One end of the junction fails to match germline, which may point to a read error. The same CDR3 can be traced to other DNA sequences in this sample.

This receptor was taken from a man aged 25-40 years with type 1 diabetes. Sequencing used naive CD4+ T cells from blood. V usage is TRBV5-1 and J usage is TRBJ1-2; unclear D gene. CDR3 region: CASSLESNYGYTF. In nucleotides, the CDR3 is TGCGCCAGCAGTTTGGAATCTAACTATGGCTACACCTTC.